This T cell receptor beta chain derives from a study of CD8 T cells in Susac syndrome (dated by TCRdb to about 2019). Study-wide context: The study used repertoire sequencing to test whether antigen drove CD8+ T cell activation and differentiation in Susac syndrome. Clonality of the CD8+ T cell repertoire was compared between 11 to 12 healthy donors, roughly 14 Susac syndrome patients and under 19 multiple sclerosis patients.

Turning to this clonotype: Its antigen has not been determined. Per-base quality was not reported, and no clone a single base away is much larger than it.

Beyond this particular receptor, the publication reports: The TCR sequencing and HLA analysis was acknowledged to have included a relatively small number of individuals.

RNA was extracted with the RNeasy kit and 0.5 to 1 ug was reverse transcribed using random hexamers. The immunoSEQ multiplex PCR assay, covering 54 Vbeta and 13 Jbeta segments, was used to amplify TCR beta CDR3 regions. PCR amplification bias was corrected using a synthetic template baseline for primer optimization and computational correction. The authors' analysis ran thus. Only productive sequences were kept, with reads annotated to V, D and J genes according to IMGT and analyzed in immunoSEQ Analyzer. To calculate clonality, Shannon entropy was normalized by log2 of the number of productive unique sequences and then subtracted from one. For each patient and control, public and private clones were evaluated within the 100 most prevalent clones. Clones were defined as Susac-specific if absent from the healthy and MS cohorts, from around 1,100 published viral clones and from other ImmuneACCESS disease sequences. The public reads were reanalyzed by TCRdb: fastp trimming at Q25, MiXCR alignment, in-frame beta chains only. Identical CDR3 protein sequences are pooled into one entry, listed with their most common genes and DNA. For this entry, the V and J calls and clone size follow TCRdb and not the study's own pipeline. This sample lists around 150,000 distinct CDR3 sequences; over 85% were detected once. The ten largest make up approximately 0.25% of the sample.

High-throughput TCR beta sequencing profiled peripheral blood CD8+ and CD4+ T cells from healthy donors, Susac syndrome patients and multiple sclerosis patients. Healthy donors were age- and sex-matched controls. CD8+ TEMRA cells were enriched by FACS, while bulk CD8+ and CD4+ T cells were purified by magnetic negative isolation. Blood was collected in EDTA tubes and processed within 24 hours, with PBMCs isolated through density gradient centrifugation. PBMCs destined for TCR sequencing were cryopreserved in liquid nitrogen and later thawed in a 37 °C water bath. The sorted or isolated CD4+, CD8+ and CD8+ TEMRA cells had a purity of 90% or higher. Per the germline V gene (reference sequence), SGHAT is the CDR1 and FQDESV is the CDR2. The trim is 4 bases for V and 6 bases for J, with a gap of 22 bases between the germline ends. Spanning cysteine to phenylalanine, the CDR3 consists of 17 amino acids. The entry retains the CDR3 DNA only, 51 bases that are in frame from base 1.

Sequencing input: CD8+ T cells from PBMCs. The receptor was derived from a human donor in good health. The rearrangement combines TRBV11-1 with TRBJ2-1, with TRBD2 tentatively as D gene (5 bases match). The DNA sequence is TGTGCCAGCAGCTCCTCTTTTCTAGCAGTCCTCAGCAATGAGCAGTTCTTC. The resulting protein is CASSSSFLAVLSNEQFF. With the portions outside the CDR3 filled from the reference TRBV11-1 and TRBJ2-1 genes, the complete variable region becomes EAEVAQSPRYKITEKSQAVAFWCDPISGHATLYWYRQILGQGPELLVQFQDESVVDDSQLPKDRFSAERLKGVDSTLKIQPAELGDSAMYLCASSSSFLAVLSNEQFFGPGTRLTVL.